The next 14 T cell receptor beta chains were all read from a single sample in a study of T cell repertoires in cytomegalovirus infection. These receptors' targets are unknown. TCRdb fed the reads into MiXCR, producing one record per CDR3 protein. The data hold fewer than 850,000 distinct CDR3 sequences, with about 28% observed a single time. The sample was cultured CD8+ T cells from PBMCs, taken from culture after CMV antigen stimulation. The receptors come from a human donor in good health (CMV status not recorded). Some clones in this sample may be carry-over from other donors' samples.

This rearrangement joins TRBV4-1 to TRBJ1-1; D possibly corresponds to TRBD1 (6 bases). V lost 0 bases and J lost 6, with 14 bases in between. The CDR3 spans 15 residues. Per the germline V gene, CDR1 is MGHRA and CDR2 is YSYEKL. The DNA for the CDR3 is TGCGCCAGCAGCCAAGATCTAATAGGGGGATCTGAAGCTTTCTTT. Translation: CASSQDLIGGSEAFF.

Note on this clonotype: A junction end diverges from the germline sequence, so it may reflect a read error. The rearrangement joins TRBV7-6 to TRBJ2-7; 9 bases map to TRBD1. Germline V gene sequence: CDR1 SGHVS, CDR2 FNYEAQ. CDR3 size: 14 residues. CDR3 sequence (DNA): TGTGCCAGCAGCTGGGGACAGGGATTAGACGAGGAGTACTTC. Translation gives CASSWGQGLDEEYF.

This sequence joins TRBV6-6 and TRBJ1-2; D is undetermined. V dropped 3 bases and J dropped 4 bases, with 12 bases sitting between them. This CDR3 comprises 14 residues. The germline gives CDR1 MNHNY, CDR2 SVGAGI (reference sequence). CDR3 in amino acids: CASSYGRVSYGYTF. CDR3 DNA: TGTGCCAGCAGTTATGGAAGGGTTTCCTATGGCTACACCTTC.

The rearrangement links TRBV27 to TRBJ1-5; a possible D gene is TRBD1 (6 bases). V was clipped by 10 bases and J by 2 bases, with 9 bases between them. CDR1 and CDR2 (germline): MNHEY, SMNVEV (reference sequence). The length of the CDR3 is 12 residues. The CDR3 here is CATRQGNQPQHF. CDR3 DNA: TGTGCCACTCGACAGGGCAATCAGCCCCAGCATTTT.

The V gene is TRBV7-9, the J gene TRBJ2-7; no clear D. V was shortened by 5 bases and J by 4 bases, with 21 bases between the two germline ends. The CDR3 covers 16 residues. Germline CDR1 reads SEHNR; CDR2 reads FQNEAQ (reference sequence). CDR3 DNA: TGTGCCAGCAGCCCCCCCGGTGGGATGGGATTATACGAGCAGTACGTC. Translation gives CASSPPGGMGLYEQYV.

The chain is built from TRBV20-1 and TRBJ1-5; perhaps TRBD1 as D (6 bases). Trimming took off 2 bases at V and 5 bases at J, with 16 bases between the two ends. CDR1 and CDR2 (germline): DFQATT, SNEGSKA (reference sequence). This CDR3 is built from 15 residues. CDR3 loop: CSARSTGFLDQPQHF. In DNA, the CDR3 is TGCAGTGCTAGATCTACAGGGTTCTTGGATCAGCCCCAGCATTTT.

A few counts support this clonotype. This sequence joins TRBV12-3 or TRBV12-4 and TRBJ1-1; no definite D call. The CDR3 consists of 14 residues. The ends were cut back, 5 bases at V and 0 bases at J, with 10 bases in the middle. The chain's CDR3 is CASSLTRVNTEAFF. As DNA, the CDR3 is TGTGCCAGCAGTCTAACCAGAGTGAACACTGAAGCTTTCTTT.

In this sample, this clonotype turned up a few times. This chain uses TRBV2 with TRBJ2-1; maybe TRBD2 (6 bases). The CDR3 runs 11 residues. Germline V lookup: CDR1 SNHLY, CDR2 FYNNEI. With 7 bases removed from V and 7 bases from J, the gap between germline ends came to 8 bases. The CDR3 loop reads CASNSGNEQFF. In nucleotides, the CDR3 is TGTGCCAGCAATAGCGGAAATGAGCAGTTCTTC.

CDR3 nucleotide sequence: TGTGCCAGCAGTTACTCGAAAGAAGGGAATGAGCAGTTCTTC. It encodes CASSYSKEGNEQFF. The V call is TRBV6-5, the J call TRBJ2-1, with D uncertain. The CDR3 loop spans 14 amino acids. V lost 0 bases to trimming and J lost 7 bases, with 10 bases between them. The germline V gene has CDR1 MNHEY and CDR2 SVGAGI.

Details on this clonotype: This may stem from a read error, because a much larger clone lies one nucleotide away. The chain joins TRBV7-4 to TRBJ1-2; D uncertain. CDR1 SGHVT and CDR2 SQSDAQ come from the germline V gene. There are 13 residues in the CDR3. For the CDR3, the DNA is TGTGCCAGCAGCTTAGGGGGTGTATATGTCTACACCTTC. As protein: CASSLGGVYVYTF.

The rearrangement links TRBV27 to TRBJ2-5; no clear D. The germline CDR1 and CDR2 sequences are MNHEY and SMNVEV (reference sequence). Deletions cut 0 bases from V and 0 bases from J, with 11 bases between. The CDR3 is 16 amino acids. The chain's CDR3 is CASSLSFGRNQETQYF. DNA for the CDR3: TGTGCCAGCAGTTTATCTTTTGGACGGAACCAAGAGACCCAGTACTTC.

The V and J genes are TRBV20-1 and TRBJ1-5; 8 bases are a match to TRBD1. The CDR3 has 14 amino acids. After removal of 5 bases from V and 5 bases from J, the junction contained 8 bases not matched to a gene. CDR1 DFQATT and CDR2 SNEGSKA come from the germline V gene (reference sequence). The CDR3 DNA sequence: TGCAGTGCTGAGGACAGGGAAGGGGATCAGCCCCAGCATTTT. Translated: CSAEDREGDQPQHF.

J is TRBJ2-3 and V is TRBV4-3; no firm D call. The V gene lost 0 bases and the J gene lost 4 bases, with 11 bases spanning the gap. In germline, CDR1 is LGHNA, CDR2 YSLEER. This CDR3 spans 15 amino acids. The CDR3 is CASSQDGLTADTQYF. The CDR3 DNA is TGCGCCAGCAGCCAAGATGGCTTAACGGCAGATACGCAGTATTTT.

This clonotype was seen only a few times. The chain carries TRBV4-1 and TRBJ2-7; TRBD2 matches at 10 bases. The CDR3 has 17 residues. The V gene end was trimmed by 4 bases and the J gene end by 1 base; junction bases not matched to a gene: 10. Germline V gives CDR1 MGHRA, CDR2 YSYEKL. CDR3 coding DNA: TGCGCCAGCAGCCTAGCGGGAGGAACTAGCGATTCCTACGAGCAGTACGTC. Translation: CASSLAGGTSDSYEQYV.